This T cell receptor beta chain emerged from a study of T cells in Graves' hyperthyroidism and ophthalmopathy. Study as a whole: Blood from the periphery was taken at initial diagnosis, before any treatment.

Germline lookup yields CDR1 GTSNPN and CDR2 SVGIG (reference sequence). The V gene end was trimmed by 0 bases and the J gene end by 6 bases; junction bases not matched to a gene: 10. The CDR3 runs to 16 residues. Amplification of TCR beta CDR3 regions was performed using RNA transcripts as template. HTBI primers drove first-round RT-PCR of the TCR CDR3. TCRdb ran MiXCR on the multiplex PCR reads and lists one entry per CDR3 protein. The sample has 530,000 or so distinct CDR3 sequences; under 20% are singletons. General study findings and limits: The blood repertoire included most of the expanded thyroid clonotypes above 0.001. From stable hyperthyroidism, ophthalmopathy was separated by a 13 V-J model.

This clonotype was recorded at least ten times. No antigen is known for it. It was around 11 ml of fresh peripheral blood that supplied the PBMCs. Sample: blood. The chain joins TRBV30 to TRBJ2-1; TRBD2 matches 8 bases. This receptor was obtained from a woman aged 18-30 years with Graves' ophthalmopathy. CDR3 DNA: TGTGCCTGGAGTGTTCGGACTAGCCGACAGTTCAATGAGCAGTTCTTC. Translation gives CAWSVRTSRQFNEQFF.